This entry is about one T cell receptor (beta chain). The sample belongs to a study of OX40 agonist ivuxolimab in advanced cancers. The assay was immunoSEQ multiplex PCR, and TCRdb's table has in-frame clones only and misses some. The sample records approximately 84,000 clones, about 90% being singletons. This material consisted of CD4+ or CD8+ T cells sorted from blood, taken in a trial of the OX40 agonist ivuxolimab. The receptor comes from an adult with an advanced solid tumor such as melanoma, head and neck, liver or kidney cancer.

CDR3 sequence reads: CASSPALVEGADTQYF. The DNA for the CDR3 is TGTGCCAGCTCACCCGCCCTAGTCGAGGGCGCAGATACGCAGTATTTT. This chain links TRBV18 with TRBJ2-3, with a tentative D call TRBD2 (5 bases). Per the germline V gene, CDR1 is KGHSH and CDR2 is LQKENI. CDR3 length: 16 amino acids. The V end was cut by 3 bases, the J end by 4 bases, with 17 bases between.